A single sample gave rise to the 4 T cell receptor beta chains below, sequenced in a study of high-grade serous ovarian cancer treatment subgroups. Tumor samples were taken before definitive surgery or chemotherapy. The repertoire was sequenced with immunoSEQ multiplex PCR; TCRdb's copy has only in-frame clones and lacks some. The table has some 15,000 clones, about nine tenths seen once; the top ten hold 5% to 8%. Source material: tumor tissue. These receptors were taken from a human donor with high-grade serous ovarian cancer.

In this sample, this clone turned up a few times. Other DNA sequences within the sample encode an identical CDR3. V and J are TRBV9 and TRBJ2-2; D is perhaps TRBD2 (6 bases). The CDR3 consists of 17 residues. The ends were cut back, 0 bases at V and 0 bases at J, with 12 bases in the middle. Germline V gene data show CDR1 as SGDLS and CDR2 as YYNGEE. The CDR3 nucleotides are TGTGCCAGCAGCGTAGGGCGGGACTCCCCGAACACCGGGGAGCTGTTTTTT. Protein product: CASSVGRDSPNTGELFF.

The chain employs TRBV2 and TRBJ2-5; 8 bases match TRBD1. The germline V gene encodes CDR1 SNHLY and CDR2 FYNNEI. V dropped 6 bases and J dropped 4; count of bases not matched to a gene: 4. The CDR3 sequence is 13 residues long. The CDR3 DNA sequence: TGTGCCAGCAGCGGACAGGGCGGAGAGACCCAGTACTTC. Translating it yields CASSGQGGETQYF.

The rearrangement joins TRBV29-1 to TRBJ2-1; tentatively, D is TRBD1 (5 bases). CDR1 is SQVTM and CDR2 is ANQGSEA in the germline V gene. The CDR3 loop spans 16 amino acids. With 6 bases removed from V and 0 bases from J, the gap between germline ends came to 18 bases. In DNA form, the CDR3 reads TGCAGCGTCGATTCAACCAGGGCTAGCTCCTACAATGAGCAGTTCTTC. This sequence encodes CSVDSTRASSYNEQFF.

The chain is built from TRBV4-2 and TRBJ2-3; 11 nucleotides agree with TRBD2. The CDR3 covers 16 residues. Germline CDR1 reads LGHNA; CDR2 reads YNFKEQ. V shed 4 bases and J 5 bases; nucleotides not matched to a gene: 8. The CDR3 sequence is CASSLSTSGKKDTQYF. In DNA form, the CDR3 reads TGTGCCAGCAGCCTCTCGACTAGCGGGAAAAAAGATACGCAGTATTTT.